One and the same sample provided the 28 T cell receptor beta chains below, sequenced in a study of blood T cell repertoires in COVID-19. TCRdb keeps only in-frame clones here, not all; method: immunoSEQ multiplex PCR. The repertoire holds about 260,000 clones, approximately 87% seen once, with about 4.9% in the top ten. The sample comprised peripheral blood. These receptors were collected from a man aged 55-75 years who had recovered from COVID-19.

The chain combines TRBV9 with TRBJ1-1; tentative D call: TRBD1 (5 bases). The V end lost 4 bases, the J end lost 1 base, and 8 bases lay between the germline ends. The CDR3 length is 13 residues. The germline V gene has CDR1 SGDLS and CDR2 YYNGEE. CDR3 sequence (DNA): TGTGCCAGCAGCTTCGGACAGAACACTGAAGCTTTCTTT. Amino acid sequence: CASSFGQNTEAFF. Based on the CDR3 plus reference TRBV9 and TRBJ1-1, the full variable domain is DSGVTQTPKHLITATGQRVTLRCSPRSGDLSVYWYQQSLDQGLQFLIQYYNGEERAKGNILERFSAQQFPDLHSELNLSSLELGDSALYFCASSFGQNTEAFFGQGTRLTVV.

The chain carries TRBV27 and TRBJ1-2; D not certain. The CDR3 sequence is 12 residues long. Germline V lookup: CDR1 MNHEY, CDR2 SMNVEV (reference sequence). Trimming cost V 4 bases and J 4 bases, with 7 bases left between them. As DNA, the CDR3 is TGTGCCAGCAGTTATCGGGGCTATGGCTACACCTTC. Residues: CASSYRGYGYTF.

The chain carries TRBV28 and TRBJ2-7; 7 bases agree with TRBD1. Germline CDR1 MDHEN, CDR2 SYDVKM. Unmatched junction bases numbered 4, after V lost 2 bases and J lost 3 bases. The CDR3 runs to 14 residues. The CDR3, as DNA: TGTGCCAGCAGTTTAGACAGGGTAATCTACGAGCAGTACTTC. It codes for CASSLDRVIYEQYF.

This sequence joins TRBV24-1 and TRBJ2-3; 7 nucleotides agree with TRBD2. CDR1 is KGHDR, CDR2 SFDVKD, per germline. The J segment lost 6 bases and the V segment lost 3 bases, leaving 5 bases of the junction unmatched. The CDR3 covers 14 residues. The CDR3 nucleotides are TGTGCCACCAGTGATCGGACTAGAGTCGATACGCAGTATTTT. Translating gives CATSDRTRVDTQYF.

The count of this clone is one. V gene TRBV27 combines with J gene TRBJ2-4, with TRBD2 as a possible D gene (5 bases). Germline V gene data show CDR1 as MNHEY and CDR2 as SMNVEV (reference sequence). Trimming stripped 3 bases from V and 10 bases from J, with 13 bases between. The CDR3 runs 13 residues. DNA for the CDR3: TGTGCCAGCAGTTTTAAGCAGTCGGGGATTCAGTACTTC. Protein product: CASSFKQSGIQYF.

The gene calls are TRBV7-9 and TRBJ2-5; possible D gene TRBD1, 6 bases. Germline assignment: CDR1 SEHNR and CDR2 FQNEAQ (reference sequence). This CDR3 contains 14 residues. Trimming took 4 bases from V and 4 from J, leaving 13 bases between them. This CDR3 reads CASSSRGLGETQYF. The CDR3 DNA reads as TGTGCCAGCAGCTCGAGGGGGTTAGGAGAGACCCAGTACTTC.

CDR3 protein: CASSLGAGLQAEQFF. The DNA of the CDR3 is TGTGCCAGCAGCTTAGGGGCGGGACTACAGGCTGAGCAGTTCTTC. This chain links TRBV7-9 with TRBJ2-1, with 7 bases matching TRBD2. CDR1 is SEHNR, CDR2 FQNEAQ, per germline (reference sequence). With 1 base clipped from V and 9 bases from J, the junction kept 9 bases outside the gene matches. This CDR3 comprises 15 residues.

The chain uses TRBV6-5 and TRBJ2-7, with 15 bases lining up with TRBD2. The CDR3 extends over 16 amino acids. V dropped 4 bases and J dropped 2; count of bases not matched to a gene: 3. Germline V CDR1 and CDR2: MNHEY, SVGAGI. This chain's CDR3 is CASSSGTSGRTYEQYF. CDR3 in DNA: TGTGCCAGCAGTTCCGGGACTAGCGGGAGGACCTACGAGCAGTACTTC.

The V and J genes are TRBV4-1 and TRBJ2-2; D perhaps matches TRBD1 (6 bases). There are 15 residues in the CDR3. From germline, CDR1 is MGHRA and CDR2 YSYEKL. Trimming removed 4 bases at V and 3 bases at J, with 12 bases between. CDR3 region: CASSRDTGHTGELFF. The CDR3 DNA follows: TGCGCCAGCAGCCGAGATACAGGGCACACCGGGGAGCTGTTTTTT.

J is TRBJ2-1 and V is TRBV9; 7 nucleotides align to TRBD1. V was pared by 3 bases and J by 6 bases, with 9 bases of the junction left unmatched. Germline-derived CDR1 and CDR2 are SGDLS and YYNGEE. This CDR3 contains 15 residues. Here the CDR3 reads CASSATGVVFNEQFF. The DNA for the CDR3 is TGTGCCAGCAGCGCTACAGGGGTAGTATTCAATGAGCAGTTCTTC.

The CDR3 region is CASRSGTASGNTIYF. The CDR3, as DNA: TGTGCAAGTCGCTCCGGGACAGCCTCTGGAAACACCATATATTTT. The gene calls are TRBV12-2 and TRBJ1-3; the table's D call TRBD1 went unverified against the DNA. TRBV12-2 is marked as a pseudogene. The CDR3 spans 15 residues.

The chain employs TRBV11-2 and TRBJ2-1; 11 nucleotides match TRBD2. Germline V CDR1 and CDR2: SGHAT, FQNNGV. The CDR3 runs to 15 residues. J was trimmed by 6 bases and V by 7 bases; bases with no gene match: 8. The CDR3 sequence is CASTSSTSGGNEQFF. As DNA, the CDR3 is TGTGCCAGCACCTCGAGCACTAGCGGGGGCAATGAGCAGTTCTTC. Variable domain in full (rest from reference TRBV11-2 and TRBJ2-1): EAGVAQSPRYKIIEKRQSVAFWCNPISGHATLYWYQQILGQGPKLLIQFQNNGVVDDSQLPKDRFSAERLKGVDSTLKIQPAKLEDSAVYLCASTSSTSGGNEQFFGPGTRLTVL.

Only one count was recorded for this clone. This rearrangement joins TRBV19 to TRBJ2-3; 7 bases are a match to TRBD2. The CDR3 has 18 amino acids. CDR1 is LNHDA, CDR2 SQIVND, per germline (reference sequence). J was trimmed by 0 bases and V by 3 bases; bases with no gene match: 12. The CDR3 nucleotides are TGTGCCAGTAGTATCGGGAAGACTAGCAGGACTAGCACAGATACGCAGTATTTT. Its protein product is CASSIGKTSRTSTDTQYF.

This chain connects TRBV19 to TRBJ1-1, with a tentative D call TRBD1 (5 bases). This CDR3 has 13 residues. Trimming shortened V by 6 bases and J by 6 bases, and 14 bases separated the two germline ends. Germline V gene sequence: CDR1 LNHDA, CDR2 SQIVND (reference sequence). CDR3 in amino acids: CASRRTLFAEAFF. The DNA for the CDR3 is TGTGCCAGTAGGCGGACACTTTTCGCTGAAGCTTTCTTT.

V and J are TRBV30 and TRBJ2-7, with TRBD1 identical over 11 bases. The CDR3 consists of 13 residues. V was pared by 4 bases and J by 3 bases, with 2 bases of the junction left unmatched. Germline V gene lookup returns CDR1 GTSNPN and CDR2 SVGIG (reference sequence). This chain's CDR3 is CAWKDRGHYEQYF. For the CDR3, the DNA is TGTGCCTGGAAGGACAGGGGGCACTACGAGCAGTACTTC.

The chain combines TRBV9 with TRBJ2-7, with D unclear. This CDR3 has 14 amino acids. The germline V gene has CDR1 SGDLS and CDR2 YYNGEE. Trimming removed 2 bases from V and 2 bases from J, with 11 bases in between. The CDR3: CASSVADKPYEQYF. As DNA, the CDR3 is TGTGCCAGCAGCGTCGCCGACAAACCCTACGAGCAGTACTTC. Drawing the rest from reference TRBV9 and TRBJ2-7, the complete variable domain is DSGVTQTPKHLITATGQRVTLRCSPRSGDLSVYWYQQSLDQGLQFLIQYYNGEERAKGNILERFSAQQFPDLHSELNLSSLELGDSALYFCASSVADKPYEQYFGPGTRLTVT.

This chain links TRBV5-4 with TRBJ2-1; TRBD2 matches at 9 bases. The trim removed 4 bases at V and 6 bases at J, leaving 11 bases unmatched. Germline CDR1 reads SGHNT; CDR2 reads YYREEE (reference sequence). The CDR3 is made up of 16 amino acids. In DNA, the CDR3 is TGTGCCAGCAGCCCAGAACTAGCGGGCAGTATCAATGAGCAGTTCTTC. Translated: CASSPELAGSINEQFF.

The chain combines TRBV6-5 with TRBJ2-2, with D possibly TRBD1 on 6 matching bases. CDR3 length: 15 residues. From germline, CDR1 is MNHEY and CDR2 SVGAGI. Trimming shortened V by 6 bases and J by 2 bases, and 13 bases separated the two germline ends. CDR3 in amino acids: CASSSRDTNTGELFF. CDR3 nucleotide sequence: TGTGCCAGCAGCAGCCGGGACACCAACACCGGGGAGCTGTTTTTT.

This chain connects TRBV7-9 to TRBJ2-5; TRBD2 is a possible D gene (5 bases). The CDR3 sequence is 15 residues long. V was pared by 4 bases and J by 5 bases, with 17 bases between. Germline CDR1 and CDR2: SEHNR and FQNEAQ (reference sequence). The DNA of the CDR3 is TGTGCCAGCAGCTGGGAAGCTCGAGGGTGGGAGACCCAGTACTTC. This sequence encodes CASSWEARGWETQYF.

The chain joins TRBV6-5 to TRBJ2-7; D possibly corresponds to TRBD1 (5 bases). The germline CDR1 and CDR2 sequences are MNHEY and SVGAGI. V lost 0 bases, J lost 6 bases, and 15 bases lay in between. The CDR3 is made up of 15 amino acids. The DNA for the CDR3 is TGTGCCAGCAGTTACTCGAACCAGGGAATCGGCGAGCAGTACTTC. This sequence encodes CASSYSNQGIGEQYF.

About this clone itself: The sample has other DNA sequences that encode this CDR3 too. J is TRBJ2-2 and V is TRBV19, with a tentative D call TRBD1 (5 bases). The CDR3 runs 14 residues. Germline CDR1 and CDR2: LNHDA and SQIVND (reference sequence). V lost 6 bases and J lost 1, with 9 bases in between. The DNA for the CDR3 is TGTGCCAGTAGATCCCAGGGGAACACCGGGGAGCTGTTTTTT. Protein: CASRSQGNTGELFF.

The rearrangement joins TRBV27 to TRBJ2-3, with 7 bases fitting TRBD1. The germline V gene has CDR1 MNHEY and CDR2 SMNVEV (reference sequence). The J segment lost 9 bases and the V segment lost 6 bases, leaving 6 bases of the junction unmatched. CDR3 size: 12 residues. The CDR3 DNA is TGTGCCAGCAGAACACAGGGGTTAACGCAGTATTTT. This encodes CASRTQGLTQYF.

This chain connects TRBV28 to TRBJ2-3; TRBD2 matches 15 bases. Germline assignment: CDR1 MDHEN and CDR2 SYDVKM. The CDR3 sequence is 17 residues long. J gave up 4 bases and V 4 bases, and 6 bases lay outside the gene matches. Here the CDR3 reads CASSSGLAGGMADTQYF. CDR3 coding DNA: TGTGCCAGCAGTTCCGGACTAGCGGGGGGGATGGCAGATACGCAGTATTTT.

This clone occurred once. The chain employs TRBV4-2 and TRBJ2-1, with D maybe TRBD2 (5 bases). Trimming stripped 1 base from V and 8 bases from J, with 12 bases between. This CDR3 has 14 residues. Germline loops: CDR1 LGHNA, CDR2 YNFKEQ. CDR3 protein: CASSQAVARDEQFF. The CDR3 DNA follows: TGTGCCAGCAGCCAAGCCGTAGCGAGGGATGAGCAGTTCTTC.

The J gene is TRBJ1-2, the V gene TRBV5-4, with no clear D. The V gene's germline CDR1 is SGHNT and CDR2 YYREEE (reference sequence). This CDR3 is 12 amino acids long. The V end lost 1 base, the J end lost 7 bases, and 8 bases lay between the germline ends. This chain's CDR3 is CASSLTDLGYTF. Here the CDR3 DNA reads TGTGCCAGCAGCTTGACAGATCTTGGCTACACCTTC.

The chain is built from TRBV6-5 and TRBJ1-2; D call uncertain. Trimming pared 5 bases from V and 10 bases from J, leaving 14 bases between. Germline values: CDR1 MNHEY, CDR2 SVGAGI. The CDR3 spans 12 residues. CDR3 protein: CASSQRTAFYTF. The CDR3 DNA reads as TGTGCCAGCAGTCAGCGGACGGCCTTCTACACCTTC.

This clone has only a few counts. The chain recombines TRBV28 with TRBJ1-2, with TRBD1 matching 7 bases. Germline V CDR1 and CDR2: MDHEN, SYDVKM. After removal of 1 base from V and 7 bases from J, the junction contained 9 bases not matched to a gene. This CDR3 spans 15 amino acids. CDR3 in DNA: TGTGCCAGCAGTTTATCTGGACAGGATGGTAGTGGCTACACCTTC. This sequence encodes CASSLSGQDGSGYTF.

The chain combines TRBV5-1 with TRBJ2-3; 9 bases are a match to TRBD1. J was trimmed by 2 bases and V by 3 bases; bases with no gene match: 7. Germline V gives CDR1 SGHRS, CDR2 YFSETQ. The CDR3 runs to 16 residues. This CDR3 reads CASSSGQGLTTDTQYF. CDR3 DNA sequence: TGCGCCAGCAGCTCGGGACAGGGACTAACCACAGATACGCAGTATTTT.